These 28 T cell receptor beta chains share one sample of origin, sequenced in a study of Graves' ophthalmopathy and Graves' hyperthyroidism. Researchers took RNA transcripts and amplified TCR beta CDR3 regions from them. First-round RT-PCR employed HTBI primers, with a second-round multiplex PCR after it. From the multiplex PCR reads, TCRdb called clonotypes with MiXCR, one entry per CDR3 protein. There are over a million distinct CDR3 sequences in the sample; about 38% occur only once, and 11% lies in the top ten. Sequencing was done on a sample of peripheral blood or thyroid tissue (not recorded which). The receptor set was obtained from an adult man with Graves' hyperthyroidism.

The chain employs TRBV12-3 or TRBV12-4 and TRBJ1-2, with D maybe TRBD1 (6 bases). V was trimmed by 3 bases and J by 14 bases, leaving 19 bases between them. The CDR3 is 13 amino acids. The CDR3 DNA follows: TGTGCCAGCAGTTTCACAGGGCCCTCGGCTACGACCTTC. Amino acid sequence: CASSFTGPSATTF.

The sample holds many counts of this clonotype. Written as DNA, the CDR3 is TGTGCCAGCAGCTTCCCCGGGACTAGCGTCTCCTACGAGCAGTACTTC. Amino acid sequence: CASSFPGTSVSYEQYF. The chain links TRBV7-2 to TRBJ2-7, with TRBD2 matching 10 bases. CDR1 and CDR2 from the germline V gene are SGHTA and FQGNSA. With V trimmed by 3 bases and J by 0 bases, 5 bases remained unmatched. This CDR3 is 16 amino acids long.

This clonotype showed up just a few times. V gene TRBV5-6 combines with J gene TRBJ2-7; 9 bases map to TRBD1. V shed 3 bases and J 5 bases; nucleotides not matched to a gene: 12. The CDR3 loop spans 16 amino acids. Germline lookup yields CDR1 SGHDT and CDR2 YYEEEE. CDR3 residues: CASSYIQGQGFHEQYF. CDR3 nucleotides: TGTGCCAGCAGCTACATTCAGGGACAGGGTTTCCACGAGCAGTACTTC.

This clonotype was recorded a few times. The rearrangement links TRBV5-6 to TRBJ2-5, with 10 bases matching TRBD1. CDR1 is SGHDT and CDR2 is YYEEEE in the germline V gene. V lost 4 bases, J lost 4 bases, and 7 bases stayed unmatched. This CDR3 contains 15 residues. CDR3 sequence (DNA): TGTGCCAGCAGCCCGGGACAGGGGATACGAGAGACCCAGTACTTC. Translation gives CASSPGQGIRETQYF. Variable domain in full (rest from reference TRBV5-6 and TRBJ2-5): DAGVTQSPTHLIKTRGQQVTLRCSPKSGHDTVSWYQQALGQGPQFIFQYYEEEERQRGNFPDRFSGHQFPNYSSELNVNALLLGDSALYLCASSPGQGIRETQYFGPGTRLLVL.

This clonotype turned up a few times. The rearrangement joins TRBV29-1 to TRBJ2-7, with 8 nucleotides matching TRBD2. CDR1 and CDR2 from the germline V gene are SQVTM and ANQGSEA. The CDR3 extends over 12 amino acids. The trim removed 7 bases at V and 3 bases at J, leaving 5 bases unmatched. The CDR3 sequence is CSALAGIYEQYF. The CDR3 DNA reads TGCAGCGCCTTAGCGGGAATCTACGAGCAGTACTTC.

The chain joins TRBV12-3 or TRBV12-4 to TRBJ2-7; unclear D gene. V shed 4 bases and J shed 3 bases, with 13 bases lying between them. The CDR3 covers 14 residues. CDR3 nucleotides: TGTGCCAGCAGTTCTAGAAATAAACTCTACGAGCAGTACTTC. Amino acid sequence: CASSSRNKLYEQYF.

This clonotype was seen repeatedly, ten times or more. The chain links TRBV20-1 to TRBJ1-5; D is undetermined. The CDR3 consists of 12 residues. Germline loops: CDR1 DFQATT, CDR2 SNEGSKA (reference sequence). For the CDR3, the DNA is TGCAGCGCGGGAGGCGGGAATCAGCCCCAGCATTTT. Translated, it gives CSAGGGNQPQHF.

This clonotype occurred a few times. The chain is built from TRBV5-8 and TRBJ1-1; D call uncertain. V dropped 1 base and J dropped 2 bases, with 12 bases sitting between them. The CDR3 sequence is 15 residues long. Germline-derived CDR1 and CDR2 are SGHTS and YDEGEE. The CDR3: CASSLSRGGNTEAFF. The CDR3 coding sequence is TGTGCCAGCAGCTTGTCCCGGGGTGGAAACACTGAAGCTTTCTTT.

V usage is TRBV9 and J usage is TRBJ1-1; 10 bases map to TRBD1. Germline CDR1 SGDLS, CDR2 YYNGEE. The CDR3 sequence is 12 residues long. Trimming took 3 bases from V and 11 from J; bases not matched to a gene: 4. The CDR3 loop reads CASSGQGAWAFF. The CDR3 DNA follows: TGTGCCAGCAGCGGACAGGGGGCTTGGGCTTTCTTT.

This clonotype was seen at least ten times. The genes are TRBV10-3 and TRBJ1-6, with a weak D call TRBD1 (5 bases). The CDR3 runs to 15 residues. Germline V gene data show CDR1 as ENHRY and CDR2 as SYGVKD. V was pared by 4 bases and J by 7 bases, with 14 bases between. The CDR3 reads CAISGSAQENSPLHF. The CDR3 DNA reads TGTGCCATCAGTGGGTCAGCACAGGAAAATTCACCCCTCCACTTT.

This chain uses TRBV2 with TRBJ1-1, with a possible D match to TRBD1 (5 bases). Germline V gene lookup returns CDR1 SNHLY and CDR2 FYNNEI. This CDR3 has 13 amino acids. The V and J ends lost 2 bases and 11 bases respectively, with 15 bases between them. The CDR3 spells CASSEQGRGGAFF. The CDR3 DNA is TGTGCCAGCAGTGAACAGGGTCGCGGCGGTGCTTTCTTT.

In nucleotides, the CDR3 is TGTGCCAGCAGCGAGTCAAACAACCGGATTACGGGGGATACGCAGTATTTT. It translates to CASSESNNRITGDTQYF. This chain links TRBV7-8 with TRBJ2-3; possible D gene TRBD2, 5 bases. The V gene lost 5 bases and the J gene lost 6 bases, with 24 bases spanning the gap. The CDR3 covers 17 residues. In germline, CDR1 is SGHVS, CDR2 FQNEAQ.

The chain recombines TRBV29-1 with TRBJ2-7; 7 positions match TRBD1. J lost 10 bases, V lost 6 bases, and 12 bases had no gene match. CDR3 length: 12 amino acids. The germline gives CDR1 SQVTM, CDR2 ANQGSEA. The CDR3 spells CSVAGTEEAQYF. The CDR3, as DNA: TGCAGCGTAGCCGGGACAGAAGAGGCCCAGTACTTC.

In its sample, this clonotype was seen a few times. V usage is TRBV4-1 and J usage is TRBJ2-7; 7 bases map to TRBD1. Trimming at V came to 0 bases and at J to 3 bases, leaving 8 bases not matched to a gene. The CDR3 covers 16 residues. CDR1 is MGHRA and CDR2 is YSYEKL in the germline V gene. As DNA, the CDR3 is TGCGCCAGCAGCCAAGAGGTGACAGGGCAACGCTACGAGCAGTACTTC. It translates to CASSQEVTGQRYEQYF.

The rearrangement joins TRBV24-1 to TRBJ1-6, with TRBD1 identical over 7 bases. Germline V gene data show CDR1 as KGHDR and CDR2 as SFDVKD. The CDR3 has 13 residues. The ends lost 6 bases at V and 11 bases at J; junction bases unmatched: 6. CDR3 DNA: TGTGCCACCAGTCGGGCGGACAGGACACCCCTCCACTTT. As protein: CATSRADRTPLHF.

This clonotype has only a few counts. One junction end does not reproduce the germline sequence, and a read error may be involved. The chain recombines TRBV5-1 with TRBJ1-1; D is unresolved. Germline CDR1 and CDR2: SGHRS and YFSETQ. The CDR3 runs 15 residues. The CDR3 reads CASSFYWTVNTEAFF. The CDR3 DNA follows: TGTGCCAGCAGCTTTTACTGGACCGTGAACACTGAAGCTTTCTTT.

This clonotype was detected ten times or more. The CDR3, as DNA: TGTGCCAGCAGCCGGGACAGGGTGAACTATGGCTACACCTTC. Protein product: CASSRDRVNYGYTF. The rearrangement joins TRBV14 to TRBJ1-2; 9 nucleotides match TRBD1. The V gene end was trimmed by 4 bases and the J gene end by 2 bases; junction bases not matched to a gene: 2. The V gene's germline CDR1 is SGHDN and CDR2 FVKESK. The CDR3 covers 14 residues.

There are many counts of this clonotype. This rearrangement joins TRBV30 to TRBJ1-2; no definite D call. V was shortened by 2 bases and J by 13 bases, with 11 bases between the two germline ends. CDR3 length: 10 amino acids. Germline-derived CDR1 and CDR2 are GTSNPN and SVGIG (reference sequence). CDR3 loop: CAWSKLTLTF. CDR3 nucleotides: TGTGCCTGGAGTAAACTTACGCTCACCTTC. Full variable domain (outside the CDR3, taken from reference TRBV30 and TRBJ1-2): SQTIHQWPATLVQPVGSPLSLECTVEGTSNPNLYWYRQAAGRGLQLLFYSVGIGQISSEVPQNLSASRPQDRQFILSSKKLLLSDSGFYLCAWSKLTLTFGSGTRLTVV.

This chain uses TRBV12-3 or TRBV12-4 with TRBJ1-5, with 7 bases fitting TRBD1. After removal of 4 bases from V and 7 bases from J, the junction contained 7 bases not matched to a gene. The CDR3 contains 14 residues. In nucleotides, the CDR3 is TGTGCCAGCAGTTCCAAGGGGGCAGACCAGCCCCAGCATTTT. It codes for CASSSKGADQPQHF.

This clonotype has a handful of counts. The V call is TRBV30, the J call TRBJ1-2, with D possibly TRBD1 on 6 matching bases. Deletions cut 8 bases from V and 4 bases from J, with 20 bases between. CDR1 and CDR2 (germline): GTSNPN, SVGIG (reference sequence). The CDR3 spans 14 residues. The CDR3 loop reads CAVWGHLNTYGYTF. The CDR3 DNA follows: TGTGCCGTCTGGGGGCACTTAAACACCTATGGCTACACCTTC.

This clonotype was seen a few times. The chain joins TRBV5-1 to TRBJ1-1; the D gene is possibly TRBD1 (5 bases). CDR3 size: 15 residues. Deletions cut 5 bases from V and 5 bases from J, with 19 bases between. CDR1 and CDR2 from the germline V gene are SGHRS and YFSETQ. In DNA form, the CDR3 reads TGCGCCAGCAGTTCCGGGACCCCTCTTTATACTGAAGCTTTCTTT. This encodes CASSSGTPLYTEAFF.

There are many counts of this clonotype. This chain joins TRBV10-3 and TRBJ1-2, with unresolved D. The germline gives CDR1 ENHRY, CDR2 SYGVKD. The CDR3 runs to 14 residues. V was shortened by 4 bases and J by 2 bases, with 11 bases between the two germline ends. For the CDR3, the DNA is TGTGCCATCAGTGGAGTCAATGAGAACTATGGCTACACCTTC. It codes for CAISGVNENYGYTF.

This clonotype turned up a few times. This chain links TRBV5-6 with TRBJ1-6; perhaps TRBD1 as D (5 bases). Deletions cut 0 bases from V and 9 bases from J, with 10 bases between. This CDR3 is 14 amino acids long. Germline CDR1 is SGHDT and CDR2 is YYEEEE. CDR3 DNA sequence: TGTGCCAGCAGCTTGGGCAGGGTTTCTTCACCCCTCCACTTT. It codes for CASSLGRVSSPLHF.

This clonotype has a handful of counts. This chain uses TRBV27 with TRBJ1-2; 10 bases match TRBD1. CDR1 and CDR2 (germline): MNHEY, SMNVEV (reference sequence). With 5 bases clipped from V and 5 bases from J, the junction kept 8 bases outside the gene matches. CDR3 length: 15 residues. The CDR3 sequence is CASSTRTGGPYGYTF. DNA for the CDR3: TGTGCCAGCAGTACCCGGACAGGGGGGCCATATGGCTACACCTTC.

The chain couples TRBV4-2 to TRBJ2-7, with 9 bases fitting TRBD2. Losses at the gene ends were 0 bases for V and 2 bases for J; bases not matched to a gene: 2. The CDR3 spans 15 residues. Germline CDR1 reads LGHNA; CDR2 reads YNFKEQ. The CDR3 DNA sequence: TGTGCCAGCAGCCAAGACCAGCGGGAGGCCTACGAGCAGTACTTC. It encodes CASSQDQREAYEQYF.

This clonotype was seen at least ten times. This chain connects TRBV11-2 to TRBJ2-5; 9 bases are shared with TRBD2. Germline lookup yields CDR1 SGHAT and CDR2 FQNNGV. The CDR3 loop spans 15 amino acids. The V gene end was trimmed by 5 bases and the J gene end by 0 bases; junction bases not matched to a gene: 4. This CDR3 is CASSLSGGDQETQYF. DNA of the CDR3: TGTGCCAGCAGCCTTAGCGGGGGAGACCAAGAGACCCAGTACTTC. The whole variable domain, filled in from reference TRBV11-2 and TRBJ2-5, reads EAGVAQSPRYKIIEKRQSVAFWCNPISGHATLYWYQQILGQGPKLLIQFQNNGVVDDSQLPKDRFSAERLKGVDSTLKIQPAKLEDSAVYLCASSLSGGDQETQYFGPGTRLLVL.

This clonotype has at least ten counts. V is TRBV14 and J is TRBJ1-4, with 9 bases matching TRBD1. The ends lost 4 bases at V and 6 bases at J; junction bases unmatched: 3. The CDR3 loop spans 14 amino acids. Germline V gene sequence: CDR1 SGHDN, CDR2 FVKESK. The CDR3 DNA follows: TGTGCCAGCAGCCCCGGGACAGGGTATGAAAAACTGTTTTTT. It is translated as CASSPGTGYEKLFF.

This clonotype was detected a few times. J is TRBJ1-1 and V is TRBV30, with D uncertain. Germline values: CDR1 GTSNPN, CDR2 SVGIG (reference sequence). This CDR3 is built from 16 residues. Trimming removed 7 bases from V and 0 bases from J, with 21 bases in between. The CDR3 nucleotides read TGTGCCTCGCCCTGGAGTGGTCCCCAGATGAACACTGAAGCTTTCTTT. Translated: CASPWSGPQMNTEAFF.